These T cell receptor beta chains were read from a single sample in a study of blood T cells in healthy people across ages. TCRdb passed the 5' RACE reads through MiXCR, listing each CDR3 protein once. The repertoire holds about a million distinct CDR3 sequences, with 40% to 60% as singletons. Material for sequencing was blood. These receptor sequences come from a man aged 30 to 45 in good health. Each CDR3 is given with its conserved first and last residue. Fields, in order: J gene, V gene, clone size, D gene, CDR3 protein, CDR3 DNA. A D gene is named only where the DNA matches it firmly. A clone size is listed for some rows: how often the clone was seen (once, few, many), or a class if it is expanded.

TRBJ2-5 TRBV10-3 . . CAISSGQTQETQYF TGTGCCATCAGCTCTGGTCAGACCCAAGAGACCCAGTACTTC
TRBJ2-3 TRBV28 . . CASSVISRSTDTQYF TGTGCCAGCAGTGTGATTAGCCGAAGCACAGATACGCAGTATTTT
TRBJ2-1 TRBV6-1 . . CASSEADYNEQFF TGTGCCAGCAGTGAAGCGGACTACAATGAGCAGTTCTTC
TRBJ1-5 TRBV29-1 . TRBD1 CSVGGQANQPQHF TGCAGCGTTGGAGGACAGGCAAATCAGCCCCAGCATTTT
TRBJ1-5 TRBV5-1 . . CASSPRAAEATFQPQHF TGCGCCAGCAGCCCGCGCGCGGCAGAGGCTACATTTCAGCCCCAGCATTTT
TRBJ2-7 TRBV5-1 . TRBD2 CATTLGTSENNEQYF TGCGCCACCACCCTGGGGACTAGCGAGAACAATGAGCAGTACTTC
TRBJ2-7 TRBV27 . . CASSSLEQVSYEQYF TGTGCCAGCAGTTCCCTTGAACAGGTATCCTACGAGCAGTACTTC
TRBJ2-1 TRBV4-1 few TRBD1 CASSQPDRARHEQFF TGCGCCAGCAGCCAACCTGACAGGGCGAGGCATGAGCAGTTCTTC
TRBJ2-3 TRBV7-9 . . CASSGWTDDGDTQYF TGTGCCAGCAGCGGATGGACGGACGATGGGGATACGCAGTATTTT
TRBJ2-3 TRBV9 . TRBD2 CASNSGGAGDTQYF TGTGCCAGCAATAGCGGGGGGGCAGGAGATACGCAGTATTTT
TRBJ1-1 TRBV19 few . CASSAQLQGLGTEAFF TGTGCCAGTAGTGCTCAACTGCAGGGTTTGGGCACTGAAGCTTTCTTT
TRBJ2-1 TRBV12-3/TRBV12-4 . . CASSLIRSYNEQFF TGTGCCAGCAGTTTAATACGCTCCTACAATGAGCAGTTCTTC
TRBJ2-3 TRBV10-3 . TRBD2 CAISAVGLAGGSDTQYF TGTGCCATCAGTGCGGTCGGACTAGCGGGGGGCTCAGATACGCAGTATTTT
TRBJ2-3 TRBV4-3 . . CASSQRSRTDPQYF TGCGCCAGCAGCCAACGCTCCCGCACAGATCCGCAGTATTTT
TRBJ2-3 TRBV2 . TRBD1 CASLGTGALSTDTQYF TGTGCCAGCTTGGGGACAGGAGCCCTTAGCACAGATACGCAGTATTTT
TRBJ1-1 TRBV7-2 . . CASSLRGRIGTEAFF TGTGCCAGCAGCCTCCGGGGGAGGATAGGCACTGAAGCTTTCTTT
TRBJ1-1 TRBV3-1 . . CASSQQTGRNTEAFF TGTGCCAGCAGCCAACAGACAGGAAGGAACACTGAAGCTTTCTTT
TRBJ1-5 TRBV29-1 . TRBD1 CSVVLQGWGQPQHF TGCAGCGTTGTACTACAGGGGTGGGGTCAGCCCCAGCATTTT
TRBJ1-1 TRBV20-1 . TRBD1 CSALLPTGAAEAFF TGCAGTGCCCTCCTACCCACAGGGGCGGCCGAAGCTTTCTTT
TRBJ2-2 TRBV3-1 . . CASSSNRVGIAGELFF TGTGCCAGCAGCTCGAACCGCGTCGGGATCGCCGGGGAGCTGTTTTTT
TRBJ2-5 TRBV7-3 . TRBD2 CASSYSGARETQYF TGTGCCAGCAGCTATAGCGGGGCTCGAGAGACCCAGTACTTC
TRBJ2-5 TRBV7-9 . . CASSLRQTPETQYF TGTGCCAGCAGCTTGCGACAGACCCCAGAGACCCAGTACTTC
TRBJ2-5 TRBV4-1 few TRBD1 CASSQEVNRGQETQYF TGCGCCAGCAGCCAAGAAGTAAACAGGGGTCAAGAGACCCAGTACTTC
TRBJ2-3 TRBV3-1 . . CASSQDYQDTQYF TGTGCCAGCAGCCAAGATTACCAAGATACGCAGTATTTT
TRBJ2-3 TRBV20-1 few . CSARDLRTTDTQYF TGCAGTGCTAGAGATCTTCGGACCACAGATACGCAGTATTTT
TRBJ2-5 TRBV25-1 . . CAGSGGDQETQYF TGTGCCGGCAGTGGAGGAGACCAAGAGACCCAGTACTTC
TRBJ2-1 TRBV15 . . CATSPRTDNEQFF TGTGCCACCTCTCCTAGGACAGATAATGAGCAGTTCTTC